This is a list of T cell receptor beta chains from one sample in a study of a mutant IDH1 vaccine in newly diagnosed glioma. Clones were sequenced by immunoSEQ multiplex PCR, and TCRdb holds only the in-frame ones, with some missing. Among about 68,000 clones listed, 79% were seen once. This specimen was PBMCs, taken from a glioma patient treated with radiotherapy, temozolomide or both. Receptors were obtained from a man aged 50 to 60 with glioma. Both conserved end residues are part of each CDR3. The D gene is left open where the match is weak. Where a row states a size, it is once, few, many or the class of an expanded clone; other rows omit it.

abundance: once; len: 12; v_gene: TRBV29-1; d_gene: NA; j_gene: TRBJ1-5; CDR3aa: CSVVADNQPQHF; CDR3nt: TGCAGCGTTGTCGCAGACAATCAGCCCCAGCATTTT
abundance: NA; len: 13; v_gene: TRBV4-1; d_gene: TRBD2; j_gene: TRBJ2-5; CDR3aa: CASSPREGETQYF; CDR3nt: TGCGCCAGCAGCCCCCGGGAGGGAGAGACCCAGTACTTC
abundance: NA; len: 13; v_gene: TRBV10-2; d_gene: NA; j_gene: TRBJ2-7; CDR3aa: CASTQGPQAKQYF; CDR3nt: TGCGCCAGCACCCAAGGGCCCCAAGCCAAGCAGTACTTC
abundance: NA; len: 16; v_gene: TRBV25-1; d_gene: NA; j_gene: TRBJ2-4; CDR3aa: CASSVQAGKNGNIQYF; CDR3nt: TGTGCCAGCAGTGTCCAAGCCGGCAAGAATGGAAACATTCAGTACTTC
abundance: NA; len: 14; v_gene: TRBV30; d_gene: NA; j_gene: TRBJ1-2; CDR3aa: CAWSVLLGTYGYTF; CDR3nt: TGTGCCTGGAGTGTACTATTAGGAACCTATGGCTACACCTTC
abundance: NA; len: 17; v_gene: TRBV7-6; d_gene: TRBD1; j_gene: TRBJ2-7; CDR3aa: CASSPPRSGGRSYEQYF; CDR3nt: TGTGCCAGCAGCCCGCCGCGGTCAGGGGGCAGGAGCTACGAGCAGTACTTC
abundance: NA; len: 17; v_gene: TRBV2; d_gene: NA; j_gene: TRBJ1-5; CDR3aa: CASSSITRGPSNQPQHF; CDR3nt: TGTGCCAGCAGTTCAATAACCCGGGGGCCGAGCAATCAGCCCCAGCATTTT
abundance: NA; len: 14; v_gene: TRBV7-9; d_gene: NA; j_gene: TRBJ1-3; CDR3aa: CASSVISSGNTIYF; CDR3nt: TGTGCCAGCAGCGTGATAAGCTCTGGAAACACCATATATTTT
abundance: NA; len: 15; v_gene: TRBV18; d_gene: NA; j_gene: TRBJ1-5; CDR3aa: CASSPPLKVGQPQHF; CDR3nt: TGTGCCAGCTCACCACCGCTTAAGGTTGGTCAGCCCCAGCATTTT
abundance: NA; len: 14; v_gene: TRBV19; d_gene: NA; j_gene: TRBJ1-2; CDR3aa: CASSISGAGYGYTF; CDR3nt: TGTGCCAGTAGTATATCAGGGGCTGGGTATGGCTACACCTTC
abundance: NA; len: 16; v_gene: TRBV5-1; d_gene: NA; j_gene: TRBJ1-4; CDR3aa: CASSLEPGQQHEKLFF; CDR3nt: TGCGCCAGCAGCTTGGAACCGGGACAACAACATGAAAAACTGTTTTTT
abundance: NA; len: 14; v_gene: TRBV6-5; d_gene: NA; j_gene: TRBJ2-2; CDR3aa: CASSYSLGTGELFF; CDR3nt: TGTGCCAGCAGTTACTCGTTAGGTACCGGGGAGCTGTTTTTT
abundance: NA; len: 15; v_gene: TRBV5-1; d_gene: NA; j_gene: TRBJ1-4; CDR3aa: CASSLDPATNEKLFF; CDR3nt: TGCGCCAGCAGTTTAGACCCTGCAACTAATGAAAAACTGTTTTTT
abundance: once; len: 15; v_gene: TRBV19; d_gene: TRBD1; j_gene: TRBJ2-5; CDR3aa: CASSIDSTGPWTQYF; CDR3nt: TGTGCCAGTAGTATAGATTCGACAGGGCCCTGGACCCAGTACTTC
abundance: NA; len: 14; v_gene: TRBV10-1; d_gene: NA; j_gene: TRBJ2-7; CDR3aa: CASSGTYDSYEQYF; CDR3nt: TGCGCCAGCAGTGGGACGTATGACTCCTACGAGCAGTACTTC
abundance: few; len: 14; v_gene: TRBV2; d_gene: NA; j_gene: TRBJ1-5; CDR3aa: CASKAQVVNQPQHF; CDR3nt: TGTGCCAGCAAAGCGCAGGTGGTCAATCAGCCCCAGCATTTT
abundance: NA; len: 14; v_gene: TRBV29-1; d_gene: TRBD1; j_gene: TRBJ2-7; CDR3aa: CSVDILGTGNEQYF; CDR3nt: TGCAGCGTTGATATACTCGGGACAGGGAACGAGCAGTACTTC
abundance: NA; len: 14; v_gene: TRBV5-1; d_gene: NA; j_gene: TRBJ1-2; CDR3aa: CASSPRTDSAGYTF; CDR3nt: TGCGCCAGCAGCCCCCGGACAGATTCGGCTGGCTACACCTTC
abundance: NA; len: 14; v_gene: TRBV27; d_gene: NA; j_gene: TRBJ2-3; CDR3aa: CASSLTRGRGTQYF; CDR3nt: TGTGCCAGCAGTTTGACGAGGGGACGGGGTACGCAGTATTTT
abundance: NA; len: 11; v_gene: TRBV11-3; d_gene: NA; j_gene: TRBJ2-7; CDR3aa: CASSRGSEQYF; CDR3nt: TGTGCCAGCAGTAGGGGTAGCGAGCAGTACTTC
abundance: NA; len: 14; v_gene: TRBV6-5; d_gene: NA; j_gene: TRBJ1-4; CDR3aa: CASSYSQWNEKLFF; CDR3nt: TGTGCCAGCAGTTACTCCCAGTGGAATGAAAAACTGTTTTTT
abundance: NA; len: 15; v_gene: TRBV29-1; d_gene: NA; j_gene: TRBJ2-1; CDR3aa: CSVPGRAGGWNEQFF; CDR3nt: TGCAGCGTCCCAGGGAGGGCAGGGGGATGGAATGAGCAGTTCTTC
abundance: NA; len: 13; v_gene: TRBV30; d_gene: NA; j_gene: TRBJ1-6; CDR3aa: CAFCGDPHSPLHF; CDR3nt: TGTGCCTTCTGTGGGGACCCGCACTCACCCCTCCACTTT
abundance: few; len: 15; v_gene: TRBV10-3; d_gene: TRBD1; j_gene: TRBJ1-4; CDR3aa: CAISDPGQGDEKLFF; CDR3nt: TGTGCCATCAGTGACCCGGGGCAGGGGGATGAAAAACTGTTTTTT
abundance: NA; len: 14; v_gene: TRBV19; d_gene: NA; j_gene: TRBJ1-5; CDR3aa: CASTFRGGNQPQHF; CDR3nt: TGTGCCAGTACTTTCAGAGGGGGTAATCAGCCCCAGCATTTT
abundance: few; len: 14; v_gene: TRBV6-1; d_gene: NA; j_gene: TRBJ2-3; CDR3aa: CASSQTIQGFPQYF; CDR3nt: TGTGCCAGCAGCCAGACGATTCAGGGTTTTCCGCAGTATTTT
abundance: NA; len: 15; v_gene: TRBV5-1; d_gene: NA; j_gene: TRBJ1-5; CDR3aa: CASSLVGAGDQPQHF; CDR3nt: TGCGCCAGCAGCTTGGTAGGGGCAGGGGATCAGCCCCAGCATTTT
abundance: few; len: 15; v_gene: TRBV7-9; d_gene: NA; j_gene: TRBJ2-3; CDR3aa: CASSYGSLGEDTQYF; CDR3nt: TGTGCCAGCAGCTACGGGTCGCTGGGTGAGGATACGCAGTATTTT
abundance: NA; len: 13; v_gene: TRBV7-3; d_gene: NA; j_gene: TRBJ1-1; CDR3aa: CASSPHANTEAFF; CDR3nt: TGTGCCAGCAGCCCGCACGCGAACACTGAAGCTTTCTTT
abundance: NA; len: 15; v_gene: TRBV5-4; d_gene: TRBD2; j_gene: TRBJ2-7; CDR3aa: CASSLEVAGGNEQYF; CDR3nt: TGTGCCAGCAGCTTGGAAGTAGCGGGGGGTAACGAGCAGTACTTC
abundance: NA; len: 15; v_gene: TRBV5-1; d_gene: NA; j_gene: TRBJ1-3; CDR3aa: CASSLGDVSGKGIYF; CDR3nt: TGCGCCAGCAGCTTGGGTGATGTCTCTGGAAAGGGTATATATTTT
abundance: NA; len: 14; v_gene: TRBV6-4; d_gene: NA; j_gene: TRBJ1-5; CDR3aa: CASSDRVSNQPQHF; CDR3nt: TGTGCCAGCAGTGACAGGGTCAGCAATCAGCCCCAGCATTTT
abundance: NA; len: 12; v_gene: TRBV19; d_gene: NA; j_gene: TRBJ2-1; CDR3aa: CASRERDNEQFF; CDR3nt: TGTGCCAGTAGAGAAAGGGACAATGAGCAGTTCTTC
abundance: NA; len: 13; v_gene: TRBV19; d_gene: NA; j_gene: TRBJ2-7; CDR3aa: CASRKGMSHEQYF; CDR3nt: TGTGCCAGTAGAAAAGGGATGTCCCACGAGCAGTACTTC
abundance: few; len: 13; v_gene: TRBV30; d_gene: NA; j_gene: TRBJ1-1; CDR3aa: CAWSVDSYTEAFF; CDR3nt: TGTGCCTGGAGTGTTGACAGCTACACTGAAGCTTTCTTT